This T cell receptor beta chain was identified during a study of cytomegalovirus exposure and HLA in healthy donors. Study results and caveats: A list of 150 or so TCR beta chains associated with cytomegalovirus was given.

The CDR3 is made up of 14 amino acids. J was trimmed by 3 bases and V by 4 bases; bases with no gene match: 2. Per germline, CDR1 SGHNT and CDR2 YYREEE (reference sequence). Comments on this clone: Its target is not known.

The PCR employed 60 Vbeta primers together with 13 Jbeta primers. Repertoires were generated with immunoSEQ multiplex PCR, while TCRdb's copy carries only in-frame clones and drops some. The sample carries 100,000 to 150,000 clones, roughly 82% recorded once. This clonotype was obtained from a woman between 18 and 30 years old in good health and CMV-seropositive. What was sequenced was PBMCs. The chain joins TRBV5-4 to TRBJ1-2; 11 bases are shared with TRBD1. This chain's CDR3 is CASSPGQGDYGYTF. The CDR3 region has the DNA TGTGCCAGCAGCCCGGGACAGGGGGACTATGGCTACACCTTC.